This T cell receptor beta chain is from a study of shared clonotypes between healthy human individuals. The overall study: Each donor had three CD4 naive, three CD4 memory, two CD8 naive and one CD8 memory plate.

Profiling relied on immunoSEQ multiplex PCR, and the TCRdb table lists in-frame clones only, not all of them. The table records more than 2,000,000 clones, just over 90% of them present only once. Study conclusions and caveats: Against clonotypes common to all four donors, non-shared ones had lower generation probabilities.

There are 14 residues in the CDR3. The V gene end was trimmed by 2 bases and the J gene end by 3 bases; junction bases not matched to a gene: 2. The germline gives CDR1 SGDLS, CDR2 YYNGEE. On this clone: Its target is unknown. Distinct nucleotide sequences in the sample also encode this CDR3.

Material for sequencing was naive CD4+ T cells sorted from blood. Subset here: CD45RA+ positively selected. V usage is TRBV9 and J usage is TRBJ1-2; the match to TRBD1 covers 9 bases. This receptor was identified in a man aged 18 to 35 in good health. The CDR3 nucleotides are TGTGCCAGCAGCGTGGACAGGGGTGACTATGGCTACACCTTC. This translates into CASSVDRGDYGYTF. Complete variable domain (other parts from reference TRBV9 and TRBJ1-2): DSGVTQTPKHLITATGQRVTLRCSPRSGDLSVYWYQQSLDQGLQFLIQYYNGEERAKGNILERFSAQQFPDLHSELNLSSLELGDSALYFCASSVDRGDYGYTFGSGTRLTVV.